Each of the 5 T cell receptor beta chains below was sequenced from the same sample in a study of T cell responses to AZD1222 COVID-19 vaccine. Profiled with immunoSEQ multiplex PCR; TCRdb holds only in-frame clones, not every one. The data contain 200,000 or so clones, approximately 90% of them singletons. The material sequenced was peripheral blood, taken on day 0 of AZD1222 vaccination. Receptors originate from an adult in good health.

The V gene is TRBV28, the J gene TRBJ1-2; D might be TRBD1 (5 bases). The CDR3 consists of 15 residues. Looked up from germline, CDR1 is MDHEN and CDR2 is SYDVKM. Trimming cost V 4 bases and J 0 bases, with 12 bases left between them. CDR3 sequence (DNA): TGTGCCAGCAGTTATGGAGGGGCTTCTAACTATGGCTACACCTTC. The encoded protein is CASSYGGASNYGYTF.

Of note for this clone: Additional DNA sequences in this sample encode the identical CDR3. CDR3 in amino acids: CASSLAGAQETQYF. The CDR3 DNA follows: TGCGCCAGCAGCTTAGCGGGAGCTCAAGAGACCCAGTACTTC. The J gene is TRBJ2-5, the V gene TRBV5-1; TRBD2 aligns across 8 bases. Germline V gene lookup returns CDR1 SGHRS and CDR2 YFSETQ. Trimming removed 2 bases from V and 2 bases from J; junction bases left unmatched: 2. This CDR3 is 14 amino acids long. Full variable domain (outside the CDR3, taken from reference TRBV5-1 and TRBJ2-5): KAGVTQTPRYLIKTRGQQVTLSCSPISGHRSVSWYQQTPGQGLQFLFEYFSETQRNKGNFPGRFSGRQFSNSRSEMNVSTLELGDSALYLCASSLAGAQETQYFGPGTRLLVL.

The chain recombines TRBV5-4 with TRBJ1-2, with D perhaps matching TRBD1 (6 bases). Per germline, CDR1 SGHNT and CDR2 YYREEE (reference sequence). This CDR3 region has 13 residues. Trimming left V 2 bases short and J 2 bases short, with 7 bases between. As DNA, the CDR3 is TGTGCCAGCAGCTTCACAGGGAACTATGGCTACACCTTC. It codes for CASSFTGNYGYTF.

The chain is built from TRBV7-9 and TRBJ2-3; the match to TRBD2 covers 9 bases. The CDR3 is made up of 15 amino acids. Germline-derived CDR1 and CDR2 are SEHNR and FQNEAQ (reference sequence). J was trimmed by 0 bases and V by 7 bases; bases with no gene match: 5. CDR3 sequence reads: CASIDSGSSTDTQYF. The DNA for the CDR3 is TGTGCCAGCATCGATAGCGGGAGTAGCACAGATACGCAGTATTTT.

The chain is built from TRBV5-4 and TRBJ1-2; D is perhaps TRBD1 (5 bases). The germline V gene has CDR1 SGHNT and CDR2 YYREEE (reference sequence). The CDR3 contains 14 residues. The V end lost 0 bases, the J end lost 8 bases, and 14 bases lay between the germline ends. CDR3 DNA: TGTGCCAGCAGCTTGGGTCGGGGGACGAGCGGCTACACCTTC. It specifies CASSLGRGTSGYTF.